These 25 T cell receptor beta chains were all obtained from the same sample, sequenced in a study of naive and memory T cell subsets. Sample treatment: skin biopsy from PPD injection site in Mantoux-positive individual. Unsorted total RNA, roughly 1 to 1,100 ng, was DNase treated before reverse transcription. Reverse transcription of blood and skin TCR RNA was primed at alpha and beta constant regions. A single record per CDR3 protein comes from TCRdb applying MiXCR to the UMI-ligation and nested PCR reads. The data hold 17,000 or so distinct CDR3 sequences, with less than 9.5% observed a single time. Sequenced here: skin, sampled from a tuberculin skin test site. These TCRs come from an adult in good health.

The CDR3 loop is CASSLVGYYEQYF. CDR3 bases: TGTGCCAGCAGCTTGGTTGGGTACTACGAGCAGTACTTC. The chain is built from TRBV5-6 and TRBJ2-7; D not certain. CDR3 length: 13 amino acids. Trimming stripped 0 bases from V and 3 bases from J, with 7 bases between. Germline V gene sequence: CDR1 SGHDT, CDR2 YYEEEE.

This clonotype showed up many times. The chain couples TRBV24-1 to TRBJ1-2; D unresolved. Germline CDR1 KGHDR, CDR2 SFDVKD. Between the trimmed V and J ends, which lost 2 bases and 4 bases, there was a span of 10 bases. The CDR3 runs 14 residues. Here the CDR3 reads CATSDYEGSYGYTF. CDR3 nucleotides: TGTGCCACCAGTGATTATGAGGGCTCCTATGGCTACACCTTC.

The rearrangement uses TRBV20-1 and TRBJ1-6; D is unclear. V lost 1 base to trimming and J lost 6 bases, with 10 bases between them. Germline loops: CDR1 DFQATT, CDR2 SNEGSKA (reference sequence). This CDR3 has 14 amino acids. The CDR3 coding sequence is TGCAGTGCTAGAGTCCTCGGCGGTAATTCACCCCTCCACTTT. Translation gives CSARVLGGNSPLHF.

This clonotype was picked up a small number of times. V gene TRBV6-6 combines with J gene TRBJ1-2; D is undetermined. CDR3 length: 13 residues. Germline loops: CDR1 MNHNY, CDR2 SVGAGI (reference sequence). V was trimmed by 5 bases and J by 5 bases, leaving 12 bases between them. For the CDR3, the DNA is TGTGCCAGCAGTAACCGGGTCCGATATGGCTACACCTTC. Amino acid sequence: CASSNRVRYGYTF.

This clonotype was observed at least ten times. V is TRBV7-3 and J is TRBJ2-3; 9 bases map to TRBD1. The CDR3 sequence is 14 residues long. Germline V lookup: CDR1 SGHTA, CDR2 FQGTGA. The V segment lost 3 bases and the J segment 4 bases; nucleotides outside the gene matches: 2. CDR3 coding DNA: TGTGCCAGCAGCTTCACAGGGGGCGCAGATACGCAGTATTTT. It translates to CASSFTGGADTQYF.

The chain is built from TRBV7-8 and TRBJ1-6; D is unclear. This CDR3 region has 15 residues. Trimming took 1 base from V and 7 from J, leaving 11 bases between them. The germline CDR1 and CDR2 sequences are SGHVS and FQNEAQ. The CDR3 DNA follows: TGTGCCAGCAGCTTAGGTCCGGTCAGGAATTCACCCCTCCACTTT. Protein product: CASSLGPVRNSPLHF.

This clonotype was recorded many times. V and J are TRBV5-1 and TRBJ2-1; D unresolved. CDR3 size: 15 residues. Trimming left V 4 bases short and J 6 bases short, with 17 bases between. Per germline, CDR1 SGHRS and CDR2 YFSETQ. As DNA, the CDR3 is TGCGCCAGCAGCACGGGCGGATCAGAGTCCAATGAGCAGTTCTTC. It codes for CASSTGGSESNEQFF.

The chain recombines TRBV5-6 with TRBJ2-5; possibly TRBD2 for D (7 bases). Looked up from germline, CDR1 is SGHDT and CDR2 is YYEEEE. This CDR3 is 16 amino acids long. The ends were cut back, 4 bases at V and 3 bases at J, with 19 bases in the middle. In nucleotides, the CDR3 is TGTGCCAGCAGCCAGAGGGGGGAGGGATTCGAAGAGACCCAGTACTTC. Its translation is CASSQRGEGFEETQYF.

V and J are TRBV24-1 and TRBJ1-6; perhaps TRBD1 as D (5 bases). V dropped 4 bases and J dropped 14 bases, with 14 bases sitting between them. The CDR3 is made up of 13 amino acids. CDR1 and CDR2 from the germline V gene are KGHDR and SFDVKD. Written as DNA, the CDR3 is TGTGCCACCAGTGACGGGACTCCCGGCACCCTCCACTTT. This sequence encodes CATSDGTPGTLHF.

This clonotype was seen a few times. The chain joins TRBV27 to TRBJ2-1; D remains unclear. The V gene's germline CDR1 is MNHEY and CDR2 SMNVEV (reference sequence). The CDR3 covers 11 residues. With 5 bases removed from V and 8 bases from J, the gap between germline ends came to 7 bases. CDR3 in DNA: TGTGCCAGCAGTGATTTCGATGAGCAGTTCTTC. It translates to CASSDFDEQFF.

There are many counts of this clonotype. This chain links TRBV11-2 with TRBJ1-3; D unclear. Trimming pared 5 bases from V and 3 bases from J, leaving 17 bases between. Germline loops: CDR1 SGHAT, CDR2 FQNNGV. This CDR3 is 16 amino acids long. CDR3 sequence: CASSPLGKGDGNTIYF. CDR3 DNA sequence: TGTGCCAGCAGCCCCCTCGGGAAGGGCGATGGAAACACCATATATTTT.

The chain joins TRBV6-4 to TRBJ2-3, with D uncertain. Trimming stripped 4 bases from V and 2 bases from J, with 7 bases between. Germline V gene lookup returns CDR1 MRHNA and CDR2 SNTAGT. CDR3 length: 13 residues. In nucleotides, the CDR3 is TGTGCCAGCAGTGCGTCAGCCACAGATACGCAGTATTTT. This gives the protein CASSASATDTQYF.

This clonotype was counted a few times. Here the CDR3 reads CDRPSGAYEQYF. CDR3 sequence (DNA): TGTGACCGCCCGAGCGGGGCCTACGAGCAGTACTTC. This chain connects TRBV27 to TRBJ2-7, with TRBD2 matching 7 bases. CDR1 is MNHEY and CDR2 is SMNVEV in the germline V gene (reference sequence). The CDR3 is 12 residues long.

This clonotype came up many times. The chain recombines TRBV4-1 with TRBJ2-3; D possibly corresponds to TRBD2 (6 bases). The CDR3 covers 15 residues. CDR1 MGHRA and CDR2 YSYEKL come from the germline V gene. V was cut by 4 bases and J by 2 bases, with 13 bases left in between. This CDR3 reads CASSRGLLNTDTQYF. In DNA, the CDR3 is TGCGCCAGCAGCCGCGGACTACTAAACACAGATACGCAGTATTTT.

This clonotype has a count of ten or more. The CDR3: CASSLMGGETQYF. CDR3 nucleotides: TGTGCCAGCAGTTTAATGGGCGGAGAGACCCAGTACTTC. The chain carries TRBV27 and TRBJ2-5, with unresolved D. Germline values: CDR1 MNHEY, CDR2 SMNVEV (reference sequence). Trimming took off 2 bases at V and 4 bases at J, with 8 bases between the two ends. CDR3 length equals 13 residues.

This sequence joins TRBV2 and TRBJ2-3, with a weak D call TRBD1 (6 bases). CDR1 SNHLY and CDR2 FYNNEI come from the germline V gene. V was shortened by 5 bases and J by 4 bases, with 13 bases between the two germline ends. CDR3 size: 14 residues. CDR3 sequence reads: CASSSDRFADTQYF. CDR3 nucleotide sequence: TGTGCCAGCAGTTCGGACAGATTTGCAGATACGCAGTATTTT.

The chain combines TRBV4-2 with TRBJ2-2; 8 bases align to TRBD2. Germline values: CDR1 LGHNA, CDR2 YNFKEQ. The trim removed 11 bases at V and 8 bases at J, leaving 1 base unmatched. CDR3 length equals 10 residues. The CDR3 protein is CAPGGGELFF. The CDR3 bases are TGTGCCCCGGGAGGGGGGGAGCTGTTTTTT.

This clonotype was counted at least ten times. As DNA, the CDR3 is TGCAGCGTTGTTATCCCTTACGAGCAGTACTTC. It translates to CSVVIPYEQYF. The V gene is TRBV29-1, the J gene TRBJ2-7; D not certain. Germline V gene lookup returns CDR1 SQVTM and CDR2 ANQGSEA. The CDR3 covers 11 residues. Trimming removed 4 bases from V and 4 bases from J, with 8 bases in between.

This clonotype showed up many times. The CDR3 DNA sequence: TGTGCCAGCAGACCACAAGCCGGCCTCCATCGGGTTCAGTACTTC. Amino acids: CASRPQAGLHRVQYF. The chain is built from TRBV28 and TRBJ2-4; D is ambiguous. Trimming cost V 6 bases and J 11 bases, with 23 bases left between them. Germline-derived CDR1 and CDR2 are MDHEN and SYDVKM. The length of the CDR3 is 15 residues.

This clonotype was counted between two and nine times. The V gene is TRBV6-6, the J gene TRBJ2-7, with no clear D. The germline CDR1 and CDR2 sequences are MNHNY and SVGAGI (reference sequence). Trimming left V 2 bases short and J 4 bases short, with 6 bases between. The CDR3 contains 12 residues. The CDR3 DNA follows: TGTGCCAGCAGTTACGGAAGATACGAGCAGTACTTC. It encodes CASSYGRYEQYF.

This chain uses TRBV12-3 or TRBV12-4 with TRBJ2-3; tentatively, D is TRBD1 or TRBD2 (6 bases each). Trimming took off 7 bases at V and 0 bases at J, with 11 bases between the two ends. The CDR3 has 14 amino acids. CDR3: CASKVGGSTDTQYF. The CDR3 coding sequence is TGTGCCAGCAAAGTCGGGGGCAGCACAGATACGCAGTATTTT.

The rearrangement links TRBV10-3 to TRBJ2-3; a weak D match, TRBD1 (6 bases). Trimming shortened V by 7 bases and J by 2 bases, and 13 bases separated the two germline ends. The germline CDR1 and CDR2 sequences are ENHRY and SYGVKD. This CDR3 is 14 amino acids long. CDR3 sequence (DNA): TGTGCCATCAAGGGGACATCTTCCACAGATACGCAGTATTTT. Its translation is CAIKGTSSTDTQYF.

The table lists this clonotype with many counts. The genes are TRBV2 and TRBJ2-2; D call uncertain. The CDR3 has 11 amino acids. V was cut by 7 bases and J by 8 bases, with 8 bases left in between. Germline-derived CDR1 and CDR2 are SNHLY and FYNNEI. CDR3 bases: TGTGCCAGCACCTCTCCGGGGGAGCTGTTTTTT. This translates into CASTSPGELFF.

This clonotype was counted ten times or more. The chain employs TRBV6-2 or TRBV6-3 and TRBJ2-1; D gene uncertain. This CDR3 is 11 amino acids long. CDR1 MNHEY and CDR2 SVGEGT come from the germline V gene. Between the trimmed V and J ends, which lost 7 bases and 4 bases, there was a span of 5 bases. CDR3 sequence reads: CASNRYNEQFF. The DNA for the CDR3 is TGTGCCAGCAACCGATACAATGAGCAGTTCTTC.

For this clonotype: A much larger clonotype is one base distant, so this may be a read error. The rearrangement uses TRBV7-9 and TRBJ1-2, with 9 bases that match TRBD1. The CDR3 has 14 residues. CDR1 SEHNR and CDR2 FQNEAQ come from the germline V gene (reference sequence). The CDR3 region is CAGSSQGAHYGYTF. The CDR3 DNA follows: TGTGCCGGCAGCTCACAGGGGGCACACTATGGCTACACCTTC.